What follows describes a single TCR beta chain. Germline assignment: CDR1 SGHNT and CDR2 YYREEE (reference sequence). The CDR3 loop spans 15 amino acids. Trimming at V came to 2 bases and at J to 4 bases, leaving 5 bases not matched to a gene. This record comes from a study of technical replicates of blood from several donors. The table came from immunoSEQ multiplex PCR; TCRdb's copy has only in-frame clones and leaves some out. The sample has 90,000 or so clones; around 93% are singletons. The chain has TRBV5-4 and TRBJ2-7, with TRBD2 matching 11 bases. Sequenced sample: T cells isolated from PBMCs. The TCR comes from a human donor in good health. CDR3 sequence: CASSLPLAGGYEQYF. The CDR3 DNA follows: TGTGCCAGCAGCTTACCTCTAGCGGGGGGTTACGAGCAGTACTTC.